A single TCR beta chain is shown here with its context. Its antigen is undetermined. The entry originates in a study of STAT3 mutations in large granular lymphocyte leukemia. Study background: Roughly two fifths of treated T-LGLL patients showed hematologic response to immunosuppression. General study results and limits: In T-cell large granular lymphocyte leukemia, about half of patients showed multiple immunodominant subclonotypes.

The germline gives CDR1 SGHDT, CDR2 YYEEEE. V lost 0 bases to trimming and J lost 4 bases; unmatched junction nucleotides: 6. The CDR3 is 16 amino acids. Profiling relied on immunoSEQ multiplex PCR, and the TCRdb table lists in-frame clones only, not all of them. Among 7,800 or so clones listed, around 92% were seen once. Sequencing was carried out using peripheral blood mononuclear cells. This TCR was recovered from a man aged 45 to 65 with T-cell large granular lymphocyte leukemia. Some clones in this sample may be carry-over from other donors' samples. The chain couples TRBV5-6 to TRBJ2-7, with 11 nucleotides matching TRBD1. As DNA, the CDR3 is TGTGCCAGCAGCTTGGCCGGGACAGGGGGAGAGTACGAGCAGTACTTC. It codes for CASSLAGTGGEYEQYF. Combining the CDR3 with reference TRBV5-6 and TRBJ2-7 gives the whole variable domain DAGVTQSPTHLIKTRGQQVTLRCSPKSGHDTVSWYQQALGQGPQFIFQYYEEEERQRGNFPDRFSGHQFPNYSSELNVNALLLGDSALYLCASSLAGTGGEYEQYFGPGTRLTVT.